Listed below are T cell receptor beta chains from one sample, sequenced in a study of cytomegalovirus exposure and HLA in healthy donors. The table came from immunoSEQ multiplex PCR; TCRdb's copy has only in-frame clones and leaves some out. Among some 130,000 clones listed, just under 85% were seen once. The sequencing sample was made of PBMCs. The origin of the receptors is a man aged 25-40 years in good health and CMV-seropositive. Each CDR3 is given with its conserved first and last residue. The order of the fields is clone size, J gene, V gene, D gene, CDR3 protein, CDR3 DNA. The D gene is left open where the match is weak. The size field is filled for only some rows; it gives once, few, many or a size class.

.,TRBJ1-2,TRBV2,.,CASTHPDRLTHGYTF,TGTGCCAGCACCCACCCAGACAGGTTGACCCATGGCTACACCTTC
.,TRBJ2-7,TRBV7-2,TRBD2,CASSPIAGPYEQYF,TGTGCCAGCAGCCCTATAGCGGGCCCCTACGAGCAGTACTTC
.,TRBJ1-3,TRBV6-6,.,CASSPQAASSGNTIYF,TGTGCCAGCAGTCCCCAAGCGGCCAGCTCTGGAAACACCATATATTTT
.,TRBJ1-5,TRBV7-2,TRBD1,CASSLGGQGNQPQHF,TGTGCCAGCAGCCTAGGGGGACAGGGTAATCAGCCCCAGCATTTT
.,TRBJ2-7,TRBV18,TRBD1,CASSQGQAEAYEQYF,TGTGCCAGCTCACAGGGACAGGCCGAAGCCTACGAGCAGTACTTC
once,TRBJ1-2,TRBV7-2,TRBD1,CASSLSYGQDNGYTF,TGTGCCAGCAGCTTATCCTATGGACAGGACAATGGCTACACCTTC
.,TRBJ2-7,TRBV11-2,.,CASSLSTKTREQYF,TGTGCCAGCAGCTTATCGACAAAGACACGCGAGCAGTACTTC
.,TRBJ2-2,TRBV7-6,.,CASSPFTGELFF,TGTGCCAGCAGCCCATTTACCGGGGAGCTGTTTTTT
once,TRBJ1-1,TRBV28,.,CASSSWRLRNTEAFF,TGTGCCAGCAGTTCCTGGAGACTGAGAAACACTGAAGCTTTCTTT
few,TRBJ1-5,TRBV6-5,TRBD1,CATAPGQRNQPQHF,TGTGCCACCGCTCCGGGACAGCGCAATCAGCCCCAGCATTTT
.,TRBJ2-7,TRBV4-2,TRBD1,CASSQEGQGNYEQYF,TGTGCCAGCAGCCAAGAGGGACAGGGAAACTACGAGCAGTACTTC
.,TRBJ2-3,TRBV7-2,.,CASNPRNVDTQYF,TGTGCCAGCAATCCCAGGAACGTGGATACGCAGTATTTT
.,TRBJ2-3,TRBV20-1,.,CSGRLTDTQYF,TGCAGCGGGAGACTCACAGATACGCAGTATTTT
.,TRBJ2-5,TRBV6-1,TRBD2,CASSSSGRAEETQYF,TGTGCCAGCAGTTCTAGCGGGAGGGCCGAGGAGACCCAGTACTTC
.,TRBJ1-1,TRBV9,.,CASSAVWGGSTEAFF,TGTGCCAGCAGCGCCGTCTGGGGGGGCTCTACTGAAGCTTTCTTT
.,TRBJ1-6,TRBV9,.,CASTTGQVLTSPLHF,TGTGCCAGCACCACGGGACAAGTTTTGACATCACCCCTCCACTTT
.,TRBJ2-7,TRBV5-1,.,CASSLGLANEQYF,TGCGCCAGCAGCTTGGGTCTAGCGAACGAGCAGTACTTC
.,TRBJ1-2,TRBV6-1,.,CASSEDVRGKGYTF,TGTGCCAGCAGTGAAGATGTAAGGGGAAAGGGCTACACCTTC
.,TRBJ2-1,TRBV5-1,TRBD1,CASSSRTGYTLTYNEQFF,TGCGCCAGCAGCTCAAGGACAGGGTATACCCTAACCTACAATGAGCAGTTCTTC
.,TRBJ2-1,TRBV29-1,TRBD1,CSVEIGTANAYNEQFF,TGCAGCGTTGAAATCGGGACAGCTAACGCTTACAATGAGCAGTTCTTC
.,TRBJ1-6,TRBV27,TRBD1,CASSISQGAGSYNSPLHF,TGTGCCAGCAGTATTTCCCAGGGGGCTGGTTCCTATAATTCACCCCTCCACTTT
.,TRBJ1-1,TRBV5-1,TRBD1,CASSAYRGRGNTEAFF,TGCGCCAGCAGCGCTTACAGGGGTCGAGGAAACACTGAAGCTTTCTTT
.,TRBJ1-6,TRBV5-6,.,CASSLGGRGISPLHF,TGTGCCAGCAGCTTGGGAGGGAGGGGGATATCACCCCTCCACTTT
.,TRBJ2-5,TRBV6-6,TRBD1,CASRQGAWETQYF,TGTGCCAGCAGGCAGGGGGCCTGGGAGACCCAGTACTTC
.,TRBJ2-3,TRBV4-2,TRBD2,CASSQEIGLAGGPDTQYF,TGTGCCAGCAGCCAAGAGATAGGGCTAGCGGGAGGGCCAGATACGCAGTATTTT
.,TRBJ2-7,TRBV5-6,TRBD1,CASSPRDRPYYEQYF,TGTGCCAGCAGCCCCCGGGACAGGCCTTACTACGAGCAGTACTTC
.,TRBJ1-2,TRBV11-3,TRBD1,CGQGTGMGYGYTF,TGCGGGCAGGGGACAGGGATGGGGTATGGCTACACCTTC
.,TRBJ2-5,TRBV25-1,TRBD1,CASRSTGAGETQYF,TGTGCCAGCAGGAGCACAGGGGCCGGGGAGACCCAGTACTTC
.,TRBJ1-2,TRBV7-8,.,CASSLAEQEYYGYTF,TGTGCCAGCAGCTTAGCCGAACAGGAGTACTATGGCTACACCTTC
.,TRBJ1-2,TRBV6-6,TRBD1,CASRGQGNDGYTF,TGTGCCAGCAGAGGACAGGGGAATGATGGCTACACCTTC